The next 22 T cell receptor beta chains were all read from a single sample in a study of CD8+ T cells in alopecia areata. The sequencing template was cDNA reverse transcribed from extracted RNA. Sequencing was performed with immunoSEQ multiplex PCR; in TCRdb, only in-frame clones are kept and a portion is missing. Among 110,000 to 150,000 clones listed, roughly 53% were seen once. The sequencing used CD4+ T cells sorted from blood, collected at week 0. The receptors were sampled from a human donor with alopecia areata.

The V gene is TRBV6-5, the J gene TRBJ1-2; D is possibly TRBD1 (5 bases). Trimming took 10 bases from V and 5 from J, leaving 11 bases between them. Germline CDR1 MNHEY, CDR2 SVGAGI. The CDR3 is 11 residues long. The DNA for the CDR3 is TGTGCCATCCGGACATCTTATGGCTACACCTTC. This codes for CAIRTSYGYTF.

The gene calls are TRBV2 and TRBJ2-3; 9 bases agree with TRBD2. Germline-derived CDR1 and CDR2 are SNHLY and FYNNEI. This CDR3 contains 15 residues. The trim removed 8 bases at V and 0 bases at J, leaving 6 bases unmatched. The CDR3 region is CASGLAFTSTDTQYF. CDR3 bases: TGTGCCAGCGGACTAGCGTTTACTAGCACAGATACGCAGTATTTT.

The chain links TRBV30 to TRBJ1-5; D is perhaps TRBD1 (6 bases). The germline V gene has CDR1 GTSNPN and CDR2 SVGIG (reference sequence). Trimming took 2 bases from V and 3 from J, leaving 11 bases between them. CDR3 size: 14 residues. The CDR3 reads CAWSQTGFNQPQHF. Here the CDR3 DNA reads TGTGCCTGGAGTCAGACAGGCTTCAATCAGCCCCAGCATTTT.

The rearrangement links TRBV7-2 to TRBJ2-7, with 9 bases matching TRBD1. Trimming took 1 base from V and 12 from J; bases not matched to a gene: 1. In germline, CDR1 is SGHTA, CDR2 FQGNSA. The CDR3 is 11 amino acids. CDR3 DNA sequence: TGTGCCAGCAGCTTAGGGACAGGGGCGTACTTC. Its translation: CASSLGTGAYF.

The chain combines TRBV7-9 with TRBJ2-4; D unclear. This CDR3 comprises 13 residues. Per germline, CDR1 SEHNR and CDR2 FQNEAQ (reference sequence). V was cut by 2 bases and J by 1 base, with 3 bases left in between. The CDR3 nucleotides are TGTGCCAGCAGCTTACTGGCCAAAAACATTCAGTACTTC. It translates to CASSLLAKNIQYF. The full variable domain, with the rest looked up from reference TRBV7-9 and TRBJ2-4, is DTGVSQNPRHKITKRGQNVTFRCDPISEHNRLYWYRQTLGQGPEFLTYFQNEAQLEKSRLLSDRFSAERPKGSFSTLEIQRTEQGDSAMYLCASSLLAKNIQYFGAGTRLSVL.

This rearrangement joins TRBV11-2 to TRBJ1-2, with D hard to call. The CDR3 loop spans 13 amino acids. Trimming cost V 2 bases and J 3 bases, with 7 bases left between them. The germline CDR1 and CDR2 sequences are SGHAT and FQNNGV. The CDR3 DNA sequence: TGTGCCAGCAGCTTAAACCGGGACTATGGCTACACCTTC. This encodes CASSLNRDYGYTF.

This clone was counted a few times. V gene TRBV4-3 combines with J gene TRBJ1-1; unclear D gene. Trimming stripped 4 bases from V and 10 bases from J, with 4 bases between. This CDR3 has 9 residues. Germline CDR1 reads LGHNA; CDR2 reads YSLEER. The CDR3 spells CASSRGAFF. CDR3 nucleotide sequence: TGCGCCAGCAGCCGAGGAGCTTTCTTT.

This chain links TRBV7-9 with TRBJ2-6; a weak D match, TRBD2 (6 bases). CDR1 and CDR2 from the germline V gene are SEHNR and FQNEAQ (reference sequence). The CDR3 covers 19 residues. V gave up 4 bases and J gave up 0 bases, with 19 bases separating them. The chain's CDR3 is CASSSSRGSHGSGANVLTF. DNA for the CDR3: TGTGCCAGCAGCTCTTCACGGGGGTCCCATGGCTCTGGGGCCAACGTCCTGACTTTC.

This chain links TRBV30 with TRBJ1-2; D perhaps matches TRBD1 (5 bases). The CDR3 is 17 amino acids. V dropped 3 bases and J dropped 3 bases, with 23 bases sitting between them. Germline V gene lookup returns CDR1 GTSNPN and CDR2 SVGIG (reference sequence). Written as DNA, the CDR3 is TGTGCCTGGAGGACCCTCCAGGGCAGTCGAGGGTACTATGGCTACACCTTC. Amino acids: CAWRTLQGSRGYYGYTF.

The sample holds a few counts of this clone. The rearrangement links TRBV4-3 to TRBJ1-6, with D possibly matching TRBD1 (5 bases). This CDR3 region has 15 residues. Germline V CDR1 and CDR2: LGHNA, YSLEER. The V end was cut by 0 bases, the J end by 4 bases, with 7 bases between. CDR3 region: CASSQETGYNSPLHF. For the CDR3, the DNA is TGCGCCAGCAGCCAAGAAACAGGATATAATTCACCCCTCCACTTT.

V gene TRBV10-3 combines with J gene TRBJ1-2, with TRBD1 matching 9 bases. Trimming took 4 bases from V and 6 from J; bases not matched to a gene: 3. The V gene's germline CDR1 is ENHRY and CDR2 SYGVKD. The CDR3 has 13 residues. CDR3 protein: CAISGQGENGYTF. The CDR3 DNA reads TGTGCCATCAGTGGACAGGGGGAGAATGGCTACACCTTC.

This clone was observed once. The V and J genes are TRBV15 and TRBJ2-2, with D possibly matching TRBD2 (7 bases). The V end lost 5 bases, the J end lost 5 bases, and 15 bases lay between the germline ends. The germline V gene encodes CDR1 LNHNV and CDR2 YYDKDF (reference sequence). The CDR3 runs to 15 residues. CDR3 sequence: CATSGPGGRTGELFF. The CDR3 nucleotides are TGTGCCACCAGCGGTCCGGGGGGCAGGACCGGGGAGCTGTTTTTT.

J is TRBJ1-1 and V is TRBV30, with D maybe TRBD1 (5 bases). CDR1 is GTSNPN, CDR2 SVGIG, per germline (reference sequence). V was cut by 0 bases and J by 4 bases, with 9 bases left in between. The CDR3 loop spans 13 amino acids. The CDR3 loop is CAWSVQEGTEAFF. The CDR3 DNA is TGTGCCTGGAGTGTACAGGAGGGCACTGAAGCTTTCTTT.

To note about this clone: The junction and the germline gene differ at one end; a read error may be behind it. The chain joins TRBV7-7 to TRBJ2-3; D remains ambiguous. The germline gives CDR1 SSHAT, CDR2 FNYEAQ (reference sequence). The length of the CDR3 is 13 residues. CDR3 DNA sequence: TGTGCTAGCAGCTTACGAGCCCCCGATACGCAGTATTTT. It yields the protein CASSLRAPDTQYF.

V is TRBV30 and J is TRBJ2-1; 11 bases are shared with TRBD2. Germline trimming cut 1 base from V and 6 bases from J; bases unmatched to any gene: 11. The CDR3 contains 17 residues. Germline V gives CDR1 GTSNPN, CDR2 SVGIG (reference sequence). The CDR3 DNA reads TGTGCCTGGAGTGAGCTAGCGGGGGGCAGGAGGATCAATGAGCAGTTCTTC. It specifies CAWSELAGGRRINEQFF.

The chain couples TRBV9 to TRBJ1-6, with D maybe TRBD1 (6 bases). Looked up from germline, CDR1 is SGDLS and CDR2 is YYNGEE. CDR3 size: 16 residues. The germline V and J ends were trimmed by 0 bases and 9 bases, with 16 bases remaining between them. CDR3 nucleotides: TGTGCCAGCAGCGTAGGTAATCAGGGGTACGCTTCACCCCTCCACTTT. Protein sequence: CASSVGNQGYASPLHF.

Only a few counts were recorded for this clone. The chain has TRBV4-3 and TRBJ1-4; D might be TRBD1 (6 bases). Germline V gives CDR1 LGHNA, CDR2 YSLEER. The CDR3 covers 14 residues. V dropped 8 bases and J dropped 6 bases, with 16 bases sitting between them. The CDR3 spells CASRHNREDEKLFF. The DNA of the CDR3 is TGCGCCAGCCGACATAACAGGGAAGATGAAAAACTGTTTTTT.

J is TRBJ2-1 and V is TRBV11-2; TRBD2 aligns across 7 bases. Germline CDR1 and CDR2: SGHAT and FQNNGV. V lost 5 bases and J lost 12; bases outside the gene matches: 22. The CDR3 has 17 amino acids. The chain's CDR3 is CASSLSGGPGGSYRQFF. CDR3 sequence (DNA): TGTGCCAGCAGCCTTTCGGGAGGCCCCGGGGGATCATACCGGCAGTTCTTC.

This clone turned up a few times. The chain uses TRBV29-1 and TRBJ2-1; tentative D call: TRBD2 (6 bases). The CDR3 runs 15 residues. The V gene's germline CDR1 is SQVTM and CDR2 ANQGSEA. Trimming took 7 bases from V and 8 from J, leaving 24 bases between them. The CDR3, as DNA: TGCAGCGCACCCACCGCCGGAGGGACGGGTTATGAGCAGTTCTTC. Its translation is CSAPTAGGTGYEQFF.

The chain is built from TRBV10-3 and TRBJ1-2; 8 bases line up with TRBD1. The CDR3 length is 16 residues. Trimming cost V 0 bases and J 4 bases; bases outside gene matches: 7. CDR1 and CDR2 (germline): ENHRY, SYGVKD. CDR3: CAISESTGTGFYGYTF. In DNA form, the CDR3 reads TGTGCCATCAGTGAGTCAACGGGGACAGGCTTCTATGGCTACACCTTC.

This chain links TRBV30 with TRBJ1-5, with D uncertain. Between the trimmed V and J ends, which lost 0 bases and 4 bases, there was a span of 7 bases. This CDR3 contains 13 residues. Germline values: CDR1 GTSNPN, CDR2 SVGIG (reference sequence). This CDR3 reads CAWSVRPNQPQHF. CDR3 sequence (DNA): TGTGCCTGGAGTGTCCGCCCGAATCAGCCCCAGCATTTT.

This chain uses TRBV4-3 with TRBJ2-7; D call uncertain. CDR1 LGHNA and CDR2 YSLEER come from the germline V gene. The CDR3 runs 15 residues. V was cut by 0 bases and J by 7 bases, with 16 bases left in between. The CDR3 DNA is TGCGCCAGCAGCCAAGAGGCGTCCAACTTTAGGGAGCAGTACTTC. This translates into CASSQEASNFREQYF.